This T cell receptor (beta chain) was sequenced for a study of blood T cells in healthy people across ages. The study's findings and limits: Comparison with aged donors showed that long-lived donors had more naive CD4+ cells and higher diversity.

Germline V gene sequence: CDR1 MNHNS, CDR2 SASEGT. Unmatched junction bases numbered 9, after V lost 5 bases and J lost 2 bases. This CDR3 is built from 17 residues. This clonotype turned up a few times. Its antigen is currently unknown. It was with a sample-barcoded 5' primer and a J-beta primer mix that a second PCR of about 7 to 12 cycles was run. Tagging of each cDNA molecule was performed by a template-switch adaptor with 12 random nucleotides. TCRdb analysed the 5' RACE reads with MiXCR anew, one entry per CDR3 protein. The table shows roughly 800,000 distinct CDR3 sequences, with more than 25% occurring only once. Separately, the same data were catalogued under a study of T cells of mothers and their children. Per that paper: Over 8 million reads per mother and 2.5 million to 3 million per child were obtained. Overlap in related mother-child pairs always slightly exceeded unrelated pairs, never significantly.

The clonotype was recovered from a boy between 10 and 17 years old in good health. The rearrangement joins TRBV6-1 to TRBJ2-7; 13 bases match TRBD2. What was sequenced was blood. CDR3 region: CASSTNPLAGGTYEQYF. The CDR3 coding sequence is TGTGCCAGCAGTACCAACCCACTAGCGGGGGGGACCTACGAGCAGTACTTC.